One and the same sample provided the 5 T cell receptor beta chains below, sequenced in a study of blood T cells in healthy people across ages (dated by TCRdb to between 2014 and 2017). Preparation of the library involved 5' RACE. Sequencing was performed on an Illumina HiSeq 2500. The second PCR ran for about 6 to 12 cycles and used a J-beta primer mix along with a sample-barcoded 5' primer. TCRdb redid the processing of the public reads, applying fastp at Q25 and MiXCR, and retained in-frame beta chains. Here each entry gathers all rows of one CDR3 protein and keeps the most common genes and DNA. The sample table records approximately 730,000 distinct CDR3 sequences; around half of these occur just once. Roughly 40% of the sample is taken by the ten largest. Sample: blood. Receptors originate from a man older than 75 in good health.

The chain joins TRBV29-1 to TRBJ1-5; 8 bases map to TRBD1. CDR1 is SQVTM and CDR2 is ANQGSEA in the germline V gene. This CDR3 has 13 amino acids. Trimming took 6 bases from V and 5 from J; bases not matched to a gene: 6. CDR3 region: CSVGQGWDQPQHF. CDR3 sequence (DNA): TGCAGCGTAGGACAGGGATGGGATCAGCCCCAGCATTTT.

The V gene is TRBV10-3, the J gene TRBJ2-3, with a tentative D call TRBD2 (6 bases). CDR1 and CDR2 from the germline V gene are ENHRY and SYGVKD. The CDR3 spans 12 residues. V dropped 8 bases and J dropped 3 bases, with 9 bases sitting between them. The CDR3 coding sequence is TGTGCCATCGCTGCGGGAACAGATACGCAGTATTTT. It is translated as CAIAAGTDTQYF.

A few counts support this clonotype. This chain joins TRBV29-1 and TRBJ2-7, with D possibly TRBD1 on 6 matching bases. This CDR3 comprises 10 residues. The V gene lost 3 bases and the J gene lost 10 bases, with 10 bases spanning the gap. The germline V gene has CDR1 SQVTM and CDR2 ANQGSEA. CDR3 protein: CSVDSRGQYF. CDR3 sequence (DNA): TGCAGCGTTGACTCCAGGGGTCAGTACTTC.

CDR3 in amino acids: CASSQLKTASSYNEQYF. The CDR3 coding sequence is TGTGCCAGCAGCCAACTAAAGACCGCTAGCTCCTACAATGAGCAGTACTTC. The V gene is TRBV7-2, the J gene TRBJ2-1; D might be TRBD2 (5 bases). The DNA end is a closer match to TRBJ2-7, so the J assignment may be wrong. Germline V gene data show CDR1 as SGHTA and CDR2 as FQGNSA. There are 17 residues in the CDR3.

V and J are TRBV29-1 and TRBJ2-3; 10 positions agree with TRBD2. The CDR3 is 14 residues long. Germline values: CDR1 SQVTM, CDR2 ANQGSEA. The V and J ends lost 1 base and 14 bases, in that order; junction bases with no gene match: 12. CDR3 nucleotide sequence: TGCAGCGTTGAAGGGACTAGCGGAGACAGATACGCGTATTTT. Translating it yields CSVEGTSGDRYAYF.